This TCR beta chain is drawn from a study of graft-versus-host responses after intestinal transplantation. Germline V gives CDR1 SGHRS, CDR2 YFSETQ. V was clipped by 0 bases and J by 0 bases; unmatched bases: 6. The CDR3 is made up of 18 amino acids. Using immunoSEQ multiplex PCR, the repertoire was profiled, and TCRdb retains in-frame clones only, with some absent. The sample includes over 20,000 clones, roughly half of them seen just once. The chain uses TRBV5-1 and TRBJ2-1, with TRBD2 matching 10 bases. Sample: alloreactive CD4+ T cells from a mixed lymphocyte reaction culture, taken before intestinal transplant. Regarding subset: CFSE-low proliferating T cells sorted from roughly 6-day pre-transplant mixed lymphocyte reaction (GvH or HvG direction). The sequence came from a human patient who received an intestinal transplant. The CDR3 loop is CASSLVASGGLSYNEQFF. In nucleotides, the CDR3 is TGCGCCAGCAGCTTGGTGGCTAGCGGGGGCCTCTCCTACAATGAGCAGTTCTTC.